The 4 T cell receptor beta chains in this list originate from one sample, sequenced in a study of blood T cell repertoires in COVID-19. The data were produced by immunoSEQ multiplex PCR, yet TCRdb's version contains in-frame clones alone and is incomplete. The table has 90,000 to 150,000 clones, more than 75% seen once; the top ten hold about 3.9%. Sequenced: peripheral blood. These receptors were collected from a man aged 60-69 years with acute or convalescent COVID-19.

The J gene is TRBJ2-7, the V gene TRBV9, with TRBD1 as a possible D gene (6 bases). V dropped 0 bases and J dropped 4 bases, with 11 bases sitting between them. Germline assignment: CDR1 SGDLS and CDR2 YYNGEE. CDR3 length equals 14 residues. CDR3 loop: CASSVEGGMYEQYF. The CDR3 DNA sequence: TGTGCCAGCAGCGTAGAAGGGGGTATGTACGAGCAGTACTTC.

This CDR3 is CASSQGQSSNSPLHF. The DNA for the CDR3 is TGCGCCAGCAGCCAAGGACAGTCGAGTAACTCACCCCTCCACTTT. The rearrangement uses TRBV4-3 and TRBJ1-6; possible D gene TRBD1, 5 bases. This CDR3 region has 15 residues. Germline loops: CDR1 LGHNA, CDR2 YSLEER. With 1 base removed from V and 10 bases from J, the gap between germline ends came to 14 bases.

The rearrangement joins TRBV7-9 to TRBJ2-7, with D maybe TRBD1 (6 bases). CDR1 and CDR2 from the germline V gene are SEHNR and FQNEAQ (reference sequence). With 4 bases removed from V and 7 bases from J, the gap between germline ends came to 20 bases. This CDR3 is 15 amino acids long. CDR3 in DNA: TGTGCCAGCAGCTCTCTCTTGGGCAGGGGAACGGAGCAGTACTTC. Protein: CASSSLLGRGTEQYF.

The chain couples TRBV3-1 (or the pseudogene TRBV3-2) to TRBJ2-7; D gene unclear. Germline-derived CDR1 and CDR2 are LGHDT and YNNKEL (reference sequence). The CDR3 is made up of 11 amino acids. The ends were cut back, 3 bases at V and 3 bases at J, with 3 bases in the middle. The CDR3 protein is CASSHNYEQYF. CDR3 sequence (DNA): TGTGCCAGCAGCCACAACTACGAGCAGTACTTC.